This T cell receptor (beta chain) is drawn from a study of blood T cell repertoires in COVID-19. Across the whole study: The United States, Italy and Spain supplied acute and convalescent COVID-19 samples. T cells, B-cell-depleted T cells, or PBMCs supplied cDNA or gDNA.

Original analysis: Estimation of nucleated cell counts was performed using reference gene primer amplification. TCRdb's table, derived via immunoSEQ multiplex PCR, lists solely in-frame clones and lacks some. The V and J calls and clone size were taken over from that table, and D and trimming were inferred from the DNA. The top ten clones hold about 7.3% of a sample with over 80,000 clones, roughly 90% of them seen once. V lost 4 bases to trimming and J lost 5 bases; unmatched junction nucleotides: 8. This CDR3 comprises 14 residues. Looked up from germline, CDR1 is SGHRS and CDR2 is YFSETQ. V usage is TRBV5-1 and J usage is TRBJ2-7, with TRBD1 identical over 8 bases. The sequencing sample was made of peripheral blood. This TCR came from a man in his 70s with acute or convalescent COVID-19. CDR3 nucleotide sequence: TGCGCCAGCAGCGTTTACAGGGGGAAGGACGAGCAGTACTTC. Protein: CASSVYRGKDEQYF.